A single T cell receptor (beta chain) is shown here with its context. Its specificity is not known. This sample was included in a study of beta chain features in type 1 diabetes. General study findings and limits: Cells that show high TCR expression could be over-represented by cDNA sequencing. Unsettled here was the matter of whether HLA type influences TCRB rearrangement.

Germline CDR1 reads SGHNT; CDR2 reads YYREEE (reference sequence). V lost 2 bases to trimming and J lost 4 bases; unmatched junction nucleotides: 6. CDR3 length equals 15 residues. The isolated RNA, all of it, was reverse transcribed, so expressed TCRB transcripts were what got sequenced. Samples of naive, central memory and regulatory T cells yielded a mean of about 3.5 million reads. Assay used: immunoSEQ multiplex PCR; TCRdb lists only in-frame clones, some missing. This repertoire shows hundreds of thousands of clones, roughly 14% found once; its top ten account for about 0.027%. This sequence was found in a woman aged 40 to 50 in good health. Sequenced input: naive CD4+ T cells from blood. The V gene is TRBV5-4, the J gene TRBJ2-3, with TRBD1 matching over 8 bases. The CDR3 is CASSLIGQGADTQYF. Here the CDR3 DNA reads TGTGCCAGCAGCTTAATAGGACAGGGCGCAGATACGCAGTATTTT.